These T cell receptor beta chains were read from a single sample in a study of T cell responses to AZD1222 COVID-19 vaccine. The table came from immunoSEQ multiplex PCR; TCRdb's copy has only in-frame clones and leaves some out. Of 110,000 or so clones in the sample, 82% were seen once. Sequences were derived from peripheral blood, sampled on day 0 of AZD1222 vaccination. The source of these receptors is an adult in good health. CDR3s include the opening cysteine and the closing phenylalanine or tryptophan. A D gene is named only where the DNA matches it firmly. The size entry is marked missing in some rows and otherwise reads once, few, many or a size class.

V gene	D gene	clone size	J gene	CDR3 protein	CDR3 DNA
TRBV15	.	.	TRBJ2-2	CATRGAGSGELFF	TGTGCCACCAGAGGGGCGGGGTCCGGGGAGCTGTTTTTT
TRBV19	TRBD2	.	TRBJ2-1	CASTSGLALGEQFF	TGTGCCAGCACGTCGGGACTAGCGTTGGGTGAGCAGTTCTTC
TRBV4-3	.	once	TRBJ1-2	CASSPGRGRYGYTF	TGCGCCAGCAGCCCCGGTCGGGGGAGGTATGGCTACACCTTC
TRBV5-1	.	once	TRBJ2-3	CASSLLPTDTQYF	TGCGCCAGCAGCTTGCTCCCCACAGATACGCAGTATTTT
TRBV6-1	TRBD1	.	TRBJ1-2	CASSEARTGIYGYTF	TGTGCCAGCAGTGAGGCGAGGACAGGGATCTATGGCTACACCTTC
TRBV7-2	.	.	TRBJ1-6	CASSSTSAGNSPLHF	TGTGCCAGCAGCTCCACAAGCGCGGGTAATTCACCCCTCCACTTT
TRBV7-9	TRBD1	once	TRBJ1-1	CASSVTGGSTEAFF	TGTGCCAGCAGCGTGACAGGGGGTAGCACTGAAGCTTTCTTT
TRBV7-9	.	.	TRBJ1-5	CASSDSGQPQHF	TGTGCCAGCAGCGACTCGGGTCAGCCCCAGCATTTT
TRBV21-1	.	.	TRBJ1-2	CASMGGSYGYTF	TGTGCCAGCATGGGGGGCAGCTATGGCTACACCTTC
TRBV4-3	.	.	TRBJ1-4	CASSQDPWSEFATNEKLFF	TGCGCCAGCAGCCAAGATCCATGGAGTGAGTTCGCAACTAATGAAAAACTGTTTTTT
TRBV7-2	.	.	TRBJ1-5	CASSLRGGYSNQPQHF	TGTGCCAGCAGCTTAAGGGGAGGTTATAGCAATCAGCCCCAGCATTTT
TRBV2	.	few	TRBJ2-5	CASSWLGPQETQYF	TGTGCCAGCAGCTGGTTGGGTCCCCAAGAGACCCAGTACTTC
TRBV27	.	.	TRBJ1-2	CASKSLGGYGYTF	TGTGCCAGCAAGAGCCTTGGGGGTTATGGCTACACCTTC
TRBV18	.	.	TRBJ1-2	CASSPGQISGYTF	TGTGCCAGCTCACCGGGACAAATAAGTGGCTACACCTTC
TRBV12-5	.	.	TRBJ1-1	CASGLPRGRNTEAFF	TGTGCTAGTGGTTTGCCCCGAGGGAGAAACACTGAAGCTTTCTTT
TRBV11-2	TRBD1	.	TRBJ1-4	CASSPSGTANEKLFF	TGTGCCAGCAGCCCGTCCGGGACAGCCAATGAAAAACTGTTTTTT
TRBV6-5	.	few	TRBJ2-2	CASSYSEGKTGELFF	TGTGCCAGCAGTTACAGTGAGGGGAAGACCGGGGAGCTGTTTTTT
TRBV6-5	.	.	TRBJ2-7	CASSYSPGSREQYF	TGTGCCAGCAGTTACTCGCCGGGCTCCAGAGAGCAGTACTTC
TRBV11-2	TRBD2	.	TRBJ2-1	CASSLGLAGGHEQFF	TGTGCCAGCAGCTTGGGACTAGCGGGGGGGCACGAGCAGTTCTTC
TRBV5-1	.	.	TRBJ1-1	CASSLGASEWTEAFF	TGCGCCAGCAGCTTGGGTGCCAGTGAGTGGACTGAAGCTTTCTTT
TRBV7-2	.	.	TRBJ1-5	CASSPSSNQPQHF	TGTGCCAGCAGCCCGTCTAGCAATCAGCCCCAGCATTTT
TRBV6-2/TRBV6-3	TRBD2	.	TRBJ2-1	CASSPLGLGIDEQFF	TGTGCCAGCAGTCCACTGGGACTAGGAATCGATGAGCAGTTCTTC
TRBV24-1	TRBD1	.	TRBJ2-7	CATQGQGPEQYF	TGTGCCACCCAGGGACAGGGTCCCGAGCAGTACTTC
TRBV7-2	TRBD2	.	TRBJ2-3	CASSPMGGSTDTQYF	TGTGCCAGCAGCCCTATGGGGGGGAGCACAGATACGCAGTATTTT
TRBV6-1	TRBD1	few	TRBJ1-1	CASREVQGARDEAFF	TGTGCCAGCCGTGAAGTACAGGGGGCCCGCGATGAAGCTTTCTTT
TRBV7-2	.	once	TRBJ1-2	CASRGGGTRTGYTF	TGTGCCAGCAGGGGCGGGGGGACACGGACTGGCTACACCTTC
TRBV9	.	.	TRBJ1-4	CASSVATSHPGSEKLFF	TGTGCCAGCAGCGTAGCCACGAGTCACCCGGGGAGTGAAAAACTGTTTTTT
TRBV4-3	TRBD2	.	TRBJ2-1	CASNQEWASGYYNEQFF	TGCGCCAGCAACCAAGAGTGGGCTAGCGGCTACTACAATGAGCAGTTCTTC
TRBV7-2	TRBD2	.	TRBJ2-1	CASSPTGTSGGPEQFF	TGTGCCAGCAGCCCGACAGGGACTAGCGGGGGGCCTGAGCAGTTCTTC
TRBV7-9	TRBD1	.	TRBJ2-3	CASSRRRGPSTDTQYF	TGTGCCAGCAGCCGTAGAAGGGGGCCTAGCACAGATACGCAGTATTTT
TRBV7-2	TRBD1	.	TRBJ2-2	CASRENRGSGELFF	TGTGCCAGCAGAGAAAACAGGGGGTCCGGGGAGCTGTTTTTT